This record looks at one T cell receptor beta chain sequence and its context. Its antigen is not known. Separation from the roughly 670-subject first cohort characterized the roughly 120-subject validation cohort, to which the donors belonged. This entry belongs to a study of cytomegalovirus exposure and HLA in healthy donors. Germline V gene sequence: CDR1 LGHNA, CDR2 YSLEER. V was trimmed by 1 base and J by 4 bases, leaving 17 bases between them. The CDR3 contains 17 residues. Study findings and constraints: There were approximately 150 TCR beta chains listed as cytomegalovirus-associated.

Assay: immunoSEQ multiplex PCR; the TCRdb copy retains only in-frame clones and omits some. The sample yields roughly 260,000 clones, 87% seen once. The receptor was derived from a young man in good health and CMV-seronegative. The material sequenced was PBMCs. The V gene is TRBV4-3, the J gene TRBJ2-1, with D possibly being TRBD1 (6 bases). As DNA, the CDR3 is TGCGCCAGCAGCCAAGCCTACACAGGGTCGGTTTACAATGAGCAGTTCTTC. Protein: CASSQAYTGSVYNEQFF.